This TCR beta chain was observed in a study of OX40 agonist ivuxolimab in advanced cancers. Study information: Patients received ivuxolimab, an intravenous treatment, every 2 weeks at 0.01 to 10 mg/kg. Three dose-escalation patients had partial responses: one with hepatocellular carcinoma and two with cutaneous melanoma. Study-level points and caveats: At 0.1 to 3.0 mg/kg and by week 6, CD4+ and CD8+ T cells in the blood had expanded clonally.

Clones were read by immunoSEQ multiplex PCR, and TCRdb kept only the in-frame ones, dropping some. The sample contains fewer than 85,000 clones, roughly 85% of which appear only once. As to this clone: Antigen: not known.

Samples of blood were obtained at baseline, on cycle 4 day 1, and on cycle 7 day 1. Germline V gene lookup returns CDR1 MDHEN and CDR2 SYDVKM. The V and J ends lost 5 bases and 0 bases respectively, with 15 bases between them. The CDR3 extends over 16 amino acids. This receptor was taken from an adult with an advanced solid tumor such as melanoma, head and neck, liver or kidney cancer. Material: CD4+ or CD8+ T cells sorted from blood, obtained in a trial of the OX40 agonist ivuxolimab. V gene TRBV28 combines with J gene TRBJ2-3; D is uncertain. CDR3 DNA sequence: TGTGCCAGCAGTCGGGCTAAGAGACGGAGCACAGATACGCAGTATTTT. Its protein product is CASSRAKRRSTDTQYF. The whole variable domain, remainder taken from reference TRBV28 and TRBJ2-3, is DVKVTQSSRYLVKRTGEKVFLECVQDMDHENMFWYRQDPGLGLRLIYFSYDVKMKEKGDIPEGYSVSREKKERFSLILESASTNQTSMYLCASSRAKRRSTDTQYFGPGTRLTVL.